The table lists the clone carrying this TCR beta chain with a few counts. TCRdb re-called the 5' RACE reads with MiXCR, one entry per CDR3 protein. The data show under 90,000 distinct CDR3 sequences, with approximately 15% seen just once and roughly 33% held by the top ten. Trimming took 1 base from V and 7 from J, leaving 11 bases between them. Looked up from germline, CDR1 is LGHNA and CDR2 is YNFKEQ. The CDR3 extends over 13 amino acids. This entry belongs to a study of T-cell memory formation after mild COVID-19. This chain joins TRBV4-2 and TRBJ2-7; a weak D match, TRBD1 (6 bases). This sequence originates from an adult woman who had mild COVID-19 (a few samples of this study predate the infection). Cell type and time point are not known. Sequenced material: PBMCs or a T cell subset sorted from them (not recorded which). The chain's CDR3 is CASSQGQDGEQYF. The CDR3 nucleotides are TGTGCCAGCAGCCAAGGACAGGATGGGGAGCAGTACTTC.